A selection of T cell receptor beta chains follows, all from one sample in a study of cytomegalovirus exposure and HLA in healthy donors. The protocol was immunoSEQ multiplex PCR, while the TCRdb copy is restricted to in-frame clones and leaves out a portion. This sample has 240,000 or so clones, with 75% to 90% found just once. The sample consisted of PBMCs. The receptor set was obtained from a woman in her 30s in good health and CMV-seropositive. CDR3s include the opening cysteine and the closing phenylalanine or tryptophan. A D gene is named only where the DNA matches it firmly. Expanded clones get a size class; other rows say once, few or many, or leave the size out.

TRBV27	TRBJ2-7	few	13	-	CASSRRGSYEQYF	TGTGCCAGCAGCCGCAGGGGATCCTACGAGCAGTACTTC
TRBV11-2	TRBJ2-7	-	12	-	CASRLTAGEQYF	TGTGCCAGCAGACTGACAGCGGGCGAGCAGTACTTC
TRBV18	TRBJ1-2	once	12	-	CASSQPENGYTF	TGTGCCAGCTCACAACCAGAGAATGGCTACACCTTC
TRBV5-1	TRBJ2-1	few	14	TRBD1	CASSGQGYTNEQFF	TGCGCCAGCAGTGGACAGGGGTATACCAATGAGCAGTTCTTC
TRBV5-1	TRBJ2-7	-	14	TRBD1	CASSSGTGDHEQYF	TGCGCCAGCAGCTCCGGGACAGGGGACCACGAGCAGTACTTC
TRBV9	TRBJ1-2	few	10	-	CASSGGGYTF	TGTGCCAGCAGCGGAGGAGGCTACACCTTC
TRBV30	TRBJ2-7	-	13	-	CACAGSLGGEQYF	TGTGCCTGCGCCGGATCCCTAGGAGGCGAGCAGTACTTC
TRBV6-1	TRBJ2-7	-	14	TRBD2	CASSLAGVAYEQYF	TGTGCCAGCAGTCTAGCGGGAGTGGCGTACGAGCAGTACTTC
TRBV19	TRBJ2-5	-	14	-	CASSVWGVAETQYF	TGTGCCAGTAGTGTCTGGGGCGTTGCAGAGACCCAGTACTTC
TRBV30	TRBJ2-3	-	13	-	CAWSGLGTDTQYF	TGTGCCTGGAGTGGGTTAGGCACAGATACGCAGTATTTT
TRBV28	TRBJ2-2	-	15	TRBD1	CASRPPGQLAGELFF	TGTGCCAGCAGGCCTCCGGGACAGCTGGCCGGGGAGCTGTTTTTT
TRBV27	TRBJ2-5	-	18	TRBD1	CASSPTSPTGVGSETQYF	TGTGCCAGCAGTCCCACATCCCCGACAGGGGTAGGCTCGGAGACCCAGTACTTC
TRBV5-4	TRBJ1-2	-	15	TRBD1	CASQGGSQVFDGYTF	TGTGCCAGCCAGGGGGGATCACAGGTTTTTGACGGCTACACCTTC
TRBV5-1	TRBJ2-7	-	14	-	CASSLGSLAYEQYF	TGCGCCAGCAGCTTGGGGTCTTTAGCCTACGAGCAGTACTTC
TRBV19	TRBJ2-7	-	14	-	CASSFLRQGNEQYF	TGTGCCAGTAGTTTTCTTCGGCAGGGGAACGAGCAGTACTTC
TRBV5-1	TRBJ2-7	-	15	-	CASSRGIEPPYEQYF	TGCGCCAGCAGCCGCGGTATAGAACCTCCCTACGAGCAGTACTTC
TRBV27	TRBJ1-3	-	16	TRBD1	CARGQPLPPSGNTIYF	TGTGCCAGGGGACAGCCTCTTCCCCCCTCTGGAAACACCATATATTTT
TRBV6-5	TRBJ2-7	many	15	TRBD2	CASSYSAVSGYEQYF	TGTGCCAGCAGTTACTCGGCGGTTAGCGGGTACGAGCAGTACTTC
TRBV29-1	TRBJ2-3	-	14	TRBD2	CSVRPGLELDTQYF	TGCAGCGTGCGGCCGGGACTAGAGTTGGATACGCAGTATTTT
TRBV15	TRBJ1-4	-	13	-	CATSRAQNEKLFF	TGTGCCACCAGCAGAGCCCAAAATGAAAAACTGTTTTTT
TRBV6-5	TRBJ2-1	-	12	TRBD1	CASGDRANEQFF	TGTGCCAGCGGTGACAGGGCCAATGAGCAGTTCTTC
TRBV19	TRBJ2-3	-	12	TRBD2	CASNGGGDTQYF	TGTGCCTCAAATGGGGGAGGGGATACGCAGTATTTT
TRBV4-1	TRBJ2-7	-	15	-	CASSQDSTISYEQYF	TGCGCCAGCAGCCAAGATTCAACTATATCCTACGAGCAGTACTTC
TRBV30	TRBJ2-7	-	12	TRBD1	CAWSPTGSEQYF	TGTGCCTGGAGTCCGACAGGGTCCGAGCAGTACTTC
TRBV10-3	TRBJ2-6	-	16	-	CAISDTRSSGANVLTF	TGTGCCATCAGTGACACCAGATCCTCTGGGGCCAACGTCCTGACTTTC
TRBV28	TRBJ2-5	-	15	TRBD2	CASSVTSGQKETQYF	TGTGCCAGCAGTGTGACTAGCGGGCAAAAAGAGACCCAGTACTTC
TRBV9	TRBJ2-7	-	15	TRBD2	CASSPRLADFYEQYF	TGTGCCAGCAGCCCCCGACTAGCGGATTTTTACGAGCAGTACTTC
TRBV7-3	TRBJ2-1	once	11	-	CASSSLDSQFF	TGTGCCAGCAGCTCCTTGGACTCGCAGTTCTTC
TRBV27	TRBJ1-5	-	16	-	CASSSIQGQSNQPQHF	TGTGCCAGCAGTAGCATCCAGGGGCAAAGCAATCAGCCCCAGCATTTT
TRBV5-5	TRBJ2-5	-	16	TRBD2	CASSLVVAGGKETQYF	TGTGCCAGCAGCTTGGTTGTAGCGGGGGGGAAAGAGACCCAGTACTTC
TRBV15	TRBJ2-3	-	18	TRBD2	CATSRVSQGLADDRTQYF	TGTGCCACCAGCAGAGTTAGCCAGGGACTAGCGGACGATCGTACGCAGTATTTT
TRBV30	TRBJ2-2	-	13	-	CAWRYSYTGELFF	TGTGCCTGGAGGTACAGTTACACCGGGGAGCTGTTTTTT
TRBV5-1	TRBJ2-5	-	15	TRBD2	CASSSLAGAGETQYF	TGCGCCAGCAGCTCCTTAGCGGGAGCGGGAGAGACCCAGTACTTC
TRBV7-9	TRBJ1-2	-	14	TRBD1	CASSFGQGSYGYTF	TGTGCCAGCAGCTTCGGACAGGGCAGCTATGGCTACACCTTC
TRBV11-2	TRBJ2-2	few	16	TRBD2	CASSSYPSGRAGELFF	TGTGCCAGCAGCTCATACCCTAGCGGGAGGGCCGGGGAGCTGTTTTTT
TRBV4-1	TRBJ1-2	-	16	TRBD1	CASSQKRDRASYGYTF	TGCGCCAGCAGCCAAAAGAGGGACAGGGCCAGCTATGGCTACACCTTC
TRBV2	TRBJ2-1	-	14	TRBD2	CASSALAGGDEQFF	TGTGCCAGCAGTGCACTAGCGGGAGGTGATGAGCAGTTCTTC
TRBV5-4	TRBJ2-5	-	14	-	CASSPEGLGETQYF	TGTGCCAGCAGCCCGGAGGGGTTGGGGGAGACCCAGTACTTC
TRBV7-6	TRBJ2-1	once	17	-	CASSLGISGLGVNEQFF	TGTGCCAGCAGCTTAGGGATTTCGGGACTCGGGGTAAATGAGCAGTTCTTC
TRBV5-1	TRBJ2-7	-	14	TRBD1	CASSLWDSGYEQYF	TGCGCCAGCAGCCTTTGGGACAGTGGGTACGAGCAGTACTTC
TRBV27	TRBJ1-2	-	16	TRBD1	CASSSTGGIDIYGYTF	TGTGCCAGCAGTTCGACAGGGGGCATTGATATCTATGGCTACACCTTC
TRBV19	TRBJ2-1	-	15	-	CASSVSDTVNHEQFF	TGTGCCAGTAGTGTCTCGGACACAGTGAACCATGAGCAGTTCTTC
TRBV30	TRBJ1-4	-	16	TRBD1	CAWSVGQGTTNEKLFF	TGTGCCTGGAGTGTGGGACAGGGGACAACTAATGAAAAACTGTTTTTT
TRBV9	TRBJ1-1	-	12	-	CASSKRNTEAFF	TGTGCCAGCAGCAAGCGGAACACTGAAGCTTTCTTT
TRBV10-3	TRBJ1-1	-	13	-	CAISVRVNTEAFF	TGTGCCATCAGTGTGCGGGTGAACACTGAAGCTTTCTTT
TRBV5-6	TRBJ2-6	-	16	-	CASSSTPWPGANVLTF	TGTGCCAGCAGCTCAACACCCTGGCCCGGGGCCAACGTCCTGACTTTC
TRBV6-5	TRBJ1-2	-	15	-	CASTNGAGYSYGYTF	TGTGCCAGCACCAATGGGGCAGGGTACAGCTATGGCTACACCTTC
TRBV7-9	TRBJ2-2	-	15	-	CASSPPWGETGELFF	TGTGCCAGCAGCCCGCCGTGGGGAGAGACCGGGGAGCTGTTTTTT
TRBV19	TRBJ1-3	-	15	-	CASTWTENSGNTIYF	TGTGCCAGTACGTGGACAGAGAACTCTGGAAACACCATATATTTT